The 15 T cell receptor beta chains in this list originate from one sample, sequenced in a study of Ad26.COV2.S vaccination and SARS-CoV-2 variants. Sequencing used immunoSEQ multiplex PCR; TCRdb keeps in-frame clones, though not all of them. The top ten hold less than 3% of the sample, which has some 270,000 clones, around 90% seen once. Treatment denoted: approximately 18 received Ad26.COV2.S at low or high dose, single or two shots; roughly 5 received placebo; per-sample allocation not given. Samples were taken on day 63 after the first vaccine or placebo injection. Here the sequenced sample was peripheral blood, taken in a trial of Ad26.COV2.S vaccine versus placebo. These receptors all come from a person aged 18-60 years who received the Ad26.COV2.S COVID-19 vaccine or a placebo.

Details on this clone: This sample includes further DNA sequences coding for the same CDR3. The rearrangement links TRBV19 to TRBJ2-5; D perhaps matches TRBD2 (6 bases). The V end lost 0 bases, the J end lost 2 bases, and 10 bases lay between the germline ends. Germline V gene sequence: CDR1 LNHDA, CDR2 SQIVND (reference sequence). This CDR3 is built from 15 residues. The CDR3 DNA reads as TGTGCCAGTAGTATAGAGGGGAGGCTTCAAGAGACCCAGTACTTC. It translates to CASSIEGRLQETQYF. The full variable domain, with the rest looked up from reference TRBV19 and TRBJ2-5, is DGGITQSPKYLFRKEGQNVTLSCEQNLNHDAMYWYRQDPGQGLRLIYYSQIVNDFQKGDIAEGYSVSREKKESFPLTVTSAQKNPTAFYLCASSIEGRLQETQYFGPGTRLLVL.

The count of this clone is one. V and J are TRBV6-2 or TRBV6-3 and TRBJ2-1; 8 positions agree with TRBD2. With V trimmed by 2 bases and J by 4 bases, 13 bases remained unmatched. The CDR3 consists of 18 residues. Per the germline V gene, CDR1 is MNHEY and CDR2 is SVGEGT. The DNA for the CDR3 is TGTGCCAGCAGTTACGCAGCCCGGACTAGCAAAGTATACAATGAGCAGTTCTTC. This translates into CASSYAARTSKVYNEQFF.

This clone showed up just a few times. The chain uses TRBV6-2 or TRBV6-3 and TRBJ1-1; possible D gene TRBD1, 5 bases. Between the trimmed V and J ends, which lost 2 bases and 5 bases, there was a span of 12 bases. CDR1 MNHEY and CDR2 SVGEGT come from the germline V gene. The CDR3 runs 14 residues. CDR3 coding DNA: TGTGCCAGCAGTTACCCGGAGGGGCGGACTGAAGCTTTCTTT. Encoded protein: CASSYPEGRTEAFF.

In this sample, this clone turned up once. The chain couples TRBV27 to TRBJ1-1; D ambiguous. Germline CDR1 and CDR2: MNHEY and SMNVEV (reference sequence). This CDR3 contains 14 residues. The V and J ends lost 5 bases and 3 bases respectively, with 13 bases between them. The CDR3 reads CASSPDPTYTEAFF. The DNA for the CDR3 is TGTGCCAGCAGTCCGGACCCTACTTACACTGAAGCTTTCTTT.

The genes are TRBV2 and TRBJ1-6, with no clear D. The V gene lost 1 base and the J gene lost 13 bases, with 5 bases spanning the gap. This CDR3 is built from 11 residues. CDR1 and CDR2 from the germline V gene are SNHLY and FYNNEI. The CDR3 here is CASSEGKPLHF. In nucleotides, the CDR3 is TGTGCCAGCAGTGAAGGCAAGCCCCTCCACTTT.

The chain recombines TRBV5-1 with TRBJ1-2; D perhaps matches TRBD1 (5 bases). This CDR3 is built from 14 residues. Trimming cost V 3 bases and J 8 bases, with 17 bases left between them. Germline V gives CDR1 SGHRS, CDR2 YFSETQ. The CDR3 DNA reads as TGCGCCAGCAGCTGGAGCGGGGGGGAAGGAGGCTACACCTTC. It codes for CASSWSGGEGGYTF.

The chain links TRBV14 to TRBJ1-1, with 9 bases aligning to TRBD1. Germline V gene sequence: CDR1 SGHDN, CDR2 FVKESK. The CDR3 consists of 16 residues. J was trimmed by 0 bases and V by 3 bases; bases with no gene match: 5. CDR3: CASSHRTGVMNTEAFF. As DNA, the CDR3 is TGTGCCAGCAGCCACCGGACAGGGGTTATGAACACTGAAGCTTTCTTT.

This chain's CDR3 is CSVGGASTNEKLFF. CDR3 coding DNA: TGCAGCGTTGGCGGAGCGTCAACTAATGAAAAACTGTTTTTT. The rearrangement joins TRBV29-1 to TRBJ1-4; no firm D call. Trimming left V 4 bases short and J 0 bases short, with 9 bases between. Germline assignment: CDR1 SQVTM and CDR2 ANQGSEA. This CDR3 has 14 residues.

V gene TRBV5-4 combines with J gene TRBJ1-4; D call uncertain. CDR3 size: 15 residues. Trimming took off 1 base at V and 4 bases at J, with 11 bases between the two ends. Germline V gene data show CDR1 as SGHNT and CDR2 as YYREEE (reference sequence). The CDR3 coding sequence is TGTGCCAGCAGCTTGAGTGAGAGAGTTAATGAAAAACTGTTTTTT. Its translation: CASSLSERVNEKLFF.

This chain connects TRBV5-4 to TRBJ1-2; 8 nucleotides match TRBD1. This CDR3 has 13 amino acids. Germline V gives CDR1 SGHNT, CDR2 YYREEE (reference sequence). Trimming at V came to 4 bases and at J to 8 bases, leaving 7 bases not matched to a gene. CDR3 nucleotide sequence: TGTGCCAGCAGCGGACAGGGAAGTAGAGGCTACACCTTC. Residues: CASSGQGSRGYTF.

The chain uses TRBV19 and TRBJ1-6, with D hard to call. Trimming pared 4 bases from V and 8 bases from J, leaving 9 bases between. The length of the CDR3 is 13 residues. Per germline, CDR1 LNHDA and CDR2 SQIVND (reference sequence). CDR3 bases: TGTGCCAGTAGTAGGGGTAGTTATTCACCCCTCCACTTT. Protein: CASSRGSYSPLHF.

This rearrangement joins TRBV30 to TRBJ1-5, with a weak D call TRBD1 (5 bases). CDR1 and CDR2 (germline): GTSNPN, SVGIG (reference sequence). The CDR3 consists of 13 residues. V lost 6 bases and J 7 bases, leaving 16 bases between the germline ends. The CDR3 DNA sequence: TGTGCCTGTTCCCTGGGAGGGGCACAGCCCCAGCATTTT. It yields the protein CACSLGGAQPQHF.

The J gene is TRBJ2-1, the V gene TRBV4-2, with a possible D match to TRBD2 (5 bases). The V gene lost 0 bases and the J gene lost 8 bases, with 8 bases spanning the gap. Germline-derived CDR1 and CDR2 are LGHNA and YNFKEQ. The CDR3 is 13 amino acids. The CDR3 loop is CASSQELVYEQFF. The CDR3 DNA reads as TGTGCCAGCAGCCAAGAACTAGTATATGAGCAGTTCTTC.

V gene TRBV15 combines with J gene TRBJ1-6, with TRBD1 as a possible D gene (6 bases). Trimming removed 0 bases at V and 13 bases at J, with 13 bases between. The CDR3 length is 14 residues. The V gene's germline CDR1 is LNHNV and CDR2 YYDKDF (reference sequence). This chain's CDR3 is CATSRDPTGSPLHF. CDR3 DNA sequence: TGTGCCACCAGCAGAGACCCGACAGGATCCCCCCTCCACTTT.

V usage is TRBV7-8 and J usage is TRBJ2-7, with 7 bases aligning to TRBD1. This CDR3 is built from 14 residues. V dropped 0 bases and J dropped 7; count of bases not matched to a gene: 6. The germline CDR1 and CDR2 sequences are SGHVS and FQNEAQ. This CDR3 reads CASSLAGEQGEQYF. The CDR3 DNA is TGTGCCAGCAGCTTAGCCGGGGAACAGGGGGAGCAGTACTTC.